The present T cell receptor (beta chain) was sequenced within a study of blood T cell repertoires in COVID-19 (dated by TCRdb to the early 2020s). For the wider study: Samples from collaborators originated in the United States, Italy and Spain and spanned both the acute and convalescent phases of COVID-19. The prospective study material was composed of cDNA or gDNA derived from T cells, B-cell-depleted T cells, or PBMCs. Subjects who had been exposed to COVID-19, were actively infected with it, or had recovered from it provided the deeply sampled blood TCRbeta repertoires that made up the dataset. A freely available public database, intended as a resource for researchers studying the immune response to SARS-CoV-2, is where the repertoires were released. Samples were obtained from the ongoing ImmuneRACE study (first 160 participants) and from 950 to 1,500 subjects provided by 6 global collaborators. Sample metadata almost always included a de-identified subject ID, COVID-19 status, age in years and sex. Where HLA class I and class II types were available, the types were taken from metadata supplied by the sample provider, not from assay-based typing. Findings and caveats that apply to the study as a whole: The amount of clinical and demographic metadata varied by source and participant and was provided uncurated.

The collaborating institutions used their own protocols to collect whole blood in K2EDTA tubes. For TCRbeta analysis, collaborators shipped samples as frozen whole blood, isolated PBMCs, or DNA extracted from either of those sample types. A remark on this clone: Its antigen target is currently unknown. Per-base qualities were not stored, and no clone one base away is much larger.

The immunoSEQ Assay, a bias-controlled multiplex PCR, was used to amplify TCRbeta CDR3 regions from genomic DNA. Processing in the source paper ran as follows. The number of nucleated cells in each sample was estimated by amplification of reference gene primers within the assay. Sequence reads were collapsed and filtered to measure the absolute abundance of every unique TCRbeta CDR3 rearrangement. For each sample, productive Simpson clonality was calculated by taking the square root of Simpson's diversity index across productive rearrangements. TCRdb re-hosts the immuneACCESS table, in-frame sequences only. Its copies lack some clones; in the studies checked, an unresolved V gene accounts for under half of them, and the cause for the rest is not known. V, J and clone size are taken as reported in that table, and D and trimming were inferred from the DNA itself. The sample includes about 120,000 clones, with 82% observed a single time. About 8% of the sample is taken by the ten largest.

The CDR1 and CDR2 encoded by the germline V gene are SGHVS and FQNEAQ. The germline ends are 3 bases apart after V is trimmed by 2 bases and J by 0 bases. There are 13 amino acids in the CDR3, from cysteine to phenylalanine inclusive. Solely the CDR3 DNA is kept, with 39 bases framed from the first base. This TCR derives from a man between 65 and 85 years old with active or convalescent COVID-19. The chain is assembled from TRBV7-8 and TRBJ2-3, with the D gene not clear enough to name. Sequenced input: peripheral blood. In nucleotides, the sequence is TGTGCCAGCAGCTTAATAAGCACAGATACGCAGTATTTT. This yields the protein CASSLISTDTQYF.